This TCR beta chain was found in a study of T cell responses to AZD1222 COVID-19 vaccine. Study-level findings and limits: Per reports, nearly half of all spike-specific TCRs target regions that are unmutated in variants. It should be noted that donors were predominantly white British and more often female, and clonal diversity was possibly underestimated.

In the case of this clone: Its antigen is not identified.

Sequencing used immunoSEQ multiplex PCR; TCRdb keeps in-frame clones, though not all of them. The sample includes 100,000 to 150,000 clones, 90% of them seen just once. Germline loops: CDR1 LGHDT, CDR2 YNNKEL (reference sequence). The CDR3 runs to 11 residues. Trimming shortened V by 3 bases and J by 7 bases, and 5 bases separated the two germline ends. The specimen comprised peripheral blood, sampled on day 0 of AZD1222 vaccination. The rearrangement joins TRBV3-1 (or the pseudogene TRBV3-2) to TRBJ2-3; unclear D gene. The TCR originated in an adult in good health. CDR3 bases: TGTGCCAGCAGCCATGGGAATACGCAGTATTTT. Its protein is CASSHGNTQYF.